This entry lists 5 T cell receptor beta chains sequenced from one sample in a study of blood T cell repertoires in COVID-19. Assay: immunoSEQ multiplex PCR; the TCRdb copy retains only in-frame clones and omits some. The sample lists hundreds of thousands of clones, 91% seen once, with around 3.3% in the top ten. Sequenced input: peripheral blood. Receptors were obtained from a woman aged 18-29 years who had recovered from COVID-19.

CDR3 protein: CASSSSLDRGKGEDTQYF. CDR3 in DNA: TGTGCCAGCAGCTCCAGCCTGGACAGGGGGAAGGGGGAAGATACGCAGTATTTT. The V and J genes are TRBV11-3 and TRBJ2-3; 10 bases agree with TRBD1. Trimming removed 4 bases from V and 5 bases from J; junction bases left unmatched: 15. Germline CDR1 and CDR2: SGHNT and YENEEA. The CDR3 has 18 residues.

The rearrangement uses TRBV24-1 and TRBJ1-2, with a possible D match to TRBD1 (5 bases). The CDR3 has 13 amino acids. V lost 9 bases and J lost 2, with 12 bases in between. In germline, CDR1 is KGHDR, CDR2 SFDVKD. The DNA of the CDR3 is TGTGCCACCTCCAGGGCCAAAAACTATGGCTACACCTTC. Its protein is CATSRAKNYGYTF.

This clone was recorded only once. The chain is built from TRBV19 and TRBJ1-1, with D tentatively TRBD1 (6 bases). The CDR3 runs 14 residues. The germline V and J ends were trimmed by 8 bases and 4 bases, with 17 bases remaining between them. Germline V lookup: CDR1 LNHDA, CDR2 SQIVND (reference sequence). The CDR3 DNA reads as TGTGCCAGTTATTTGGGGGGGGCGGTCACTGAAGCTTTCTTT. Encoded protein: CASYLGGAVTEAFF.

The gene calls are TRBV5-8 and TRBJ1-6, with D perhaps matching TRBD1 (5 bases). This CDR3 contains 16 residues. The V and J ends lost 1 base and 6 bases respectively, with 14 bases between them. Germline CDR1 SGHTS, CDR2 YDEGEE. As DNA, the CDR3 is TGTGCCAGCAGCTTGTTCGGGGGACTTTCTAATTCACCCCTCCACTTT. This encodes CASSLFGGLSNSPLHF.

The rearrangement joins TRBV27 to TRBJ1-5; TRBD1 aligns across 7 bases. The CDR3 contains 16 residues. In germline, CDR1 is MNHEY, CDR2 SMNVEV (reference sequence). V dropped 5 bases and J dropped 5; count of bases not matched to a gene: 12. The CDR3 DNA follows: TGTGCCAGCAGTCCTATCCACAGGGGATCGGATCAGCCCCAGCATTTT. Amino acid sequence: CASSPIHRGSDQPQHF.